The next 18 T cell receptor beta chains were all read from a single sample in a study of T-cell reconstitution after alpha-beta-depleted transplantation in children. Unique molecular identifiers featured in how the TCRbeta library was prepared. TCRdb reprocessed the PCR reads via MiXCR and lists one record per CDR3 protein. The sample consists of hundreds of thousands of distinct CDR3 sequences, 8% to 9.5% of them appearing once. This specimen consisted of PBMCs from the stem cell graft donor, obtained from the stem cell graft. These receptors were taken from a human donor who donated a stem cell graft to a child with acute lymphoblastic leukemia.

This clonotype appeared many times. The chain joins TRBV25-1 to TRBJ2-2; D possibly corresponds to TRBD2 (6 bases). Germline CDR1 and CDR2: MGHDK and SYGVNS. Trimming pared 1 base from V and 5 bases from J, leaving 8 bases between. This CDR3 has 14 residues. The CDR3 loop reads CASSEFGGTGELFF. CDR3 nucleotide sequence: TGTGCCAGCAGTGAATTCGGGGGTACCGGGGAGCTGTTTTTT.

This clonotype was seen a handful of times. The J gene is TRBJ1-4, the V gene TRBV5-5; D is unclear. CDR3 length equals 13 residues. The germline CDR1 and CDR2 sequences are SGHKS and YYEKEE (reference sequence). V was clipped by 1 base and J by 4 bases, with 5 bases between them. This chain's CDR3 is CASSLYSNEKLFF. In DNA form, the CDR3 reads TGTGCCAGCAGCTTGTACAGTAATGAAAAACTGTTTTTT.

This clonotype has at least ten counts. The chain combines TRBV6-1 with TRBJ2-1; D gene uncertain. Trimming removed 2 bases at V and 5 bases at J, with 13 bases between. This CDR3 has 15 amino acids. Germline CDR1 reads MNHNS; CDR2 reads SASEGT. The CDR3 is CASSEKRYGHNEQFF. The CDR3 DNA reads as TGTGCCAGCAGTGAAAAAAGGTACGGGCACAATGAGCAGTTCTTC.

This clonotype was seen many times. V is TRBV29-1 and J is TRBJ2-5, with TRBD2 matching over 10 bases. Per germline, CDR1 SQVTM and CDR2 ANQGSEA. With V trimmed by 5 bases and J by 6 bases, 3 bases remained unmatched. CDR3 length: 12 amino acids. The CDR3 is CSVLAGVKTQYF. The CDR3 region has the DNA TGCAGCGTTCTAGCGGGGGTAAAGACCCAGTACTTC.

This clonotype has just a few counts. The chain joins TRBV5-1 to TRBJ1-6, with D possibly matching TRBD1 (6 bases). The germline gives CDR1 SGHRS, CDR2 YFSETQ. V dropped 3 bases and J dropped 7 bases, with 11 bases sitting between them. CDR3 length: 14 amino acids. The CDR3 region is CASSSGVGNSPLHF. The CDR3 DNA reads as TGCGCCAGCAGCTCAGGGGTTGGGAATTCACCCCTCCACTTT.

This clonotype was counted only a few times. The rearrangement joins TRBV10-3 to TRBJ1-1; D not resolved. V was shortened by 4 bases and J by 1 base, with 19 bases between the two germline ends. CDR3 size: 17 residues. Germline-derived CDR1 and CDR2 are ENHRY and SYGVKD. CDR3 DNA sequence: TGTGCCATCAGTGCGCTTGTTTTCGGCTCGGAGAACACTGAAGCTTTCTTT. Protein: CAISALVFGSENTEAFF.

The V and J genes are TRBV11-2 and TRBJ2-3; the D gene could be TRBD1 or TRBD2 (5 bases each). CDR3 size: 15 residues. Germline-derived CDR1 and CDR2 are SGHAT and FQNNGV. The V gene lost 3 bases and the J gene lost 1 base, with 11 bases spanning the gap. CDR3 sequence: CASSLGTPGTDTQYF. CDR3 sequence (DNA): TGTGCCAGCAGCTTGGGGACCCCTGGCACAGATACGCAGTATTTT.

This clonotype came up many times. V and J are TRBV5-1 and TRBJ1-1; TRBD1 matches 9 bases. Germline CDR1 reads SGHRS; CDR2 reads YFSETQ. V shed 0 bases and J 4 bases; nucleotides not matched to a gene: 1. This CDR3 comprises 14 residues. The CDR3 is CASSLGTGVTEAFF. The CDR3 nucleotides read TGCGCCAGCAGCTTGGGGACAGGGGTCACTGAAGCTTTCTTT.

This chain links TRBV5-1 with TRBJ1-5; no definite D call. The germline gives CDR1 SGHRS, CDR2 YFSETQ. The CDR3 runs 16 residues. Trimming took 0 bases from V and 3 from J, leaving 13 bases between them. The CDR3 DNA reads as TGCGCCAGCAGCTTGGTACCGGCTGATAACAATCAGCCCCAGCATTTT. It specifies CASSLVPADNNQPQHF.

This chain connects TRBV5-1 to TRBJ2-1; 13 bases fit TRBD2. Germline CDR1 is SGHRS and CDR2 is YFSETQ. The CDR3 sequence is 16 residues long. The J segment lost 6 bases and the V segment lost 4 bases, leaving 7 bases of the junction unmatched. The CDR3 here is CASSARLAGGSNEQFF. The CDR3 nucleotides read TGCGCCAGCAGCGCCAGACTAGCGGGGGGAAGCAATGAGCAGTTCTTC.

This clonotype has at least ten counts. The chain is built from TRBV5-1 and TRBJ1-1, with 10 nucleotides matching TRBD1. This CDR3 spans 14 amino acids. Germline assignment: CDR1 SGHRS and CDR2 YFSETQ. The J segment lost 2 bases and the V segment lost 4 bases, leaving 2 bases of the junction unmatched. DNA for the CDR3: TGCGCCAGCAGCGACAGGGGGCGCAACACTGAAGCTTTCTTT. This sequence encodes CASSDRGRNTEAFF.

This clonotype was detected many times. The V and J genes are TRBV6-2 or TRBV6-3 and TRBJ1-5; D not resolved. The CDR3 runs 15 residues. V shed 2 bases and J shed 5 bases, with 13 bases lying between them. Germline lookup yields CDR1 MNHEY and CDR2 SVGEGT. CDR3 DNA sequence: TGTGCCAGCAGTTACGTCTGGGTGAGCGATCAGCCCCAGCATTTT. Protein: CASSYVWVSDQPQHF.

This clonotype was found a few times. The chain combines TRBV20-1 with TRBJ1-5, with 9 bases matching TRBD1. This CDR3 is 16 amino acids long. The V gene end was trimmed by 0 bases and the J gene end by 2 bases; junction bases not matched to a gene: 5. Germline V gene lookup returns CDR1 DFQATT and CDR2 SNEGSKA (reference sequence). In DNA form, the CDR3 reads TGCAGTGCTAGAGATCCCACAGGGGGCGGCAATCAGCCCCAGCATTTT. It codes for CSARDPTGGGNQPQHF.

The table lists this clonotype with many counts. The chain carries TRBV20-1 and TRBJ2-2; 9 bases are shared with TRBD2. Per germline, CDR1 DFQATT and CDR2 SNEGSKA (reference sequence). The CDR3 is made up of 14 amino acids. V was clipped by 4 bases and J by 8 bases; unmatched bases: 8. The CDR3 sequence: CSANNQRGVGELFF. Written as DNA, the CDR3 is TGCAGTGCTAACAACCAGCGGGGGGTAGGGGAGCTGTTTTTT.

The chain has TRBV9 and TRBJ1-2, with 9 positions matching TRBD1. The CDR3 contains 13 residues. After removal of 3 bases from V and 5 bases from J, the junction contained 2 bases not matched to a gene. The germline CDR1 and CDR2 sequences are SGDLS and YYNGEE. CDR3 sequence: CASSAQGAYGYTF. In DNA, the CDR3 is TGTGCCAGCAGCGCACAGGGGGCATATGGCTACACCTTC.

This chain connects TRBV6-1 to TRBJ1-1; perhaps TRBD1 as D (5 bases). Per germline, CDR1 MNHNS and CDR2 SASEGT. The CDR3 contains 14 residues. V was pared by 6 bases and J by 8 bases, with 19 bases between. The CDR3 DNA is TGTGCCAGCAGCCAAGATCCGGGGCAACCGGAAGCTTTCTTT. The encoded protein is CASSQDPGQPEAFF.

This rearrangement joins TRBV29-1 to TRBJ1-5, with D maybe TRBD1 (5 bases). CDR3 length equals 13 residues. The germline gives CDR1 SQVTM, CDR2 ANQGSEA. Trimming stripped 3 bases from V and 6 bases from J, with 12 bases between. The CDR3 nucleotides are TGCAGCGTTGAGTTGGGGGGAGCTCAGCCCCAGCATTTT. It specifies CSVELGGAQPQHF.

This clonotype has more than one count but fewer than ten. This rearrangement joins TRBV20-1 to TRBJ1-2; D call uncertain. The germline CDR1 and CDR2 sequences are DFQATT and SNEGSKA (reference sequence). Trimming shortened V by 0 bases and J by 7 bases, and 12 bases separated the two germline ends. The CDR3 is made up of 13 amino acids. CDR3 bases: TGCAGTGCTAGAGATCCTGGGATTCGTGGCTACACCTTC. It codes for CSARDPGIRGYTF.